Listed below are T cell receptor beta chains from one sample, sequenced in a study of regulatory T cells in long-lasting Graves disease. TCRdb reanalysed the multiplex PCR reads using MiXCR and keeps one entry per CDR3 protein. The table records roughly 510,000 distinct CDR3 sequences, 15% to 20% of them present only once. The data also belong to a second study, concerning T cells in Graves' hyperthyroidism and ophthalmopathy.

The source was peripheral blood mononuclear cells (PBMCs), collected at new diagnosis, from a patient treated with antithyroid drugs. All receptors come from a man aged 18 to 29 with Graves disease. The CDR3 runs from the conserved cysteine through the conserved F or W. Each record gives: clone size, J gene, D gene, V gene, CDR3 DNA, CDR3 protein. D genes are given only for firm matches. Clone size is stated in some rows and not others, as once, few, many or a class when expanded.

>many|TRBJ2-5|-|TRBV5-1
TGCGCCAGCAGCCCGGTCCCCGGGGCGAAAGAGACCCAGTACTTC
CASSPVPGAKETQYF
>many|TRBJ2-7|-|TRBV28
TGTGCCAGCAGTTTCCAGGGGATTACCTACGAGCAGTACTTC
CASSFQGITYEQYF
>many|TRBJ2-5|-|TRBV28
TGTGCCAGCAGTTTCCGCGTGGGGACCCAGTACTTC
CASSFRVGTQYF
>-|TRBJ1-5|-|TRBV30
TGTGCCTGGAGTGTATCCGATTTCAGGGGAGGACAGCCCCAGCATTTT
CAWSVSDFRGGQPQHF
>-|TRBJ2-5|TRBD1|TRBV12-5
TGTGCTAGTGGTTTGGTGAGGGGGCTTGAGACCCAGTACTTC
CASGLVRGLETQYF
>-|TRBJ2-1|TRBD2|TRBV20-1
TGCAGTGCTAGTGGGGGCCTAGCGGGGGTATACAATGAGCAGTTCTTC
CSASGGLAGVYNEQFF
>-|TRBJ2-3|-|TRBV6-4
TGTGCCAGCAGTGTTACAGCGGTTAGCACAGATACGCAGTATTTT
CASSVTAVSTDTQYF
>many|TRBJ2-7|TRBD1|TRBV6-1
TGTGCCAGCAGTGAATTCAGGACAGGTCCACACGAGCAGTACTTC
CASSEFRTGPHEQYF
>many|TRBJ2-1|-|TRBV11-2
TGTGCCAGCAGCTTAGGAACAGGTCTCAACAATGAGCAGTTCTTC
CASSLGTGLNNEQFF
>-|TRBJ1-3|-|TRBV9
TGTGCCAGCGGACGGACAGTAGACACCATATATTTT
CASGRTVDTIYF
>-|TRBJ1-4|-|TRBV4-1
TGCGCCAGCAGCCAACCCCCCAGGGGTTCACGGGAAAAACTGTTTTTT
CASSQPPRGSREKLFF
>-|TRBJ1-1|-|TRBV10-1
TGCGCCAGCAGTGCATCGGGGAACACTGAAGCTTTCTTT
CASSASGNTEAFF
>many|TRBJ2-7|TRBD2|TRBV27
TGTGCCACTAGGCTAGCGGGAGTAGGCGAGCAGTACTTC
CATRLAGVGEQYF
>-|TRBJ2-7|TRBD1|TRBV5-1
TGCGCCAGCAGCTTGGATCTCGCGGGACAGGGCTACGAGCAGTACTTC
CASSLDLAGQGYEQYF
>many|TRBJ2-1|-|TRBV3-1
TGTGCCAGCAGCCCTCTGGGATCCTACAATGAGCAGTTCTTC
CASSPLGSYNEQFF
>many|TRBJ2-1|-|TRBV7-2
TGTGCCAGCAGCCCCTCGTCCCGGGGGTCGAAGTTCTTC
CASSPSSRGSKFF
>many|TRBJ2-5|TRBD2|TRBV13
TGTGCCAGCAGCCCGGGACTAGCGGGAGTAGAGACCCAGTACTTC
CASSPGLAGVETQYF
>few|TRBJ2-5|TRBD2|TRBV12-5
TGTGCTAGTGGGGCTGGACTAGCGGGAGTTCAAGAGACCCAGTACTTC
CASGAGLAGVQETQYF
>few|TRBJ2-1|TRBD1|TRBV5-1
TGCGCCAGCGGACATCCGGGACAGGGGACCCTTACTCACTACAATGAGCAGTTCTTC
CASGHPGQGTLTHYNEQFF
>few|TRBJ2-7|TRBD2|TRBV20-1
TGCAGTGCGCGGACGGTAGCGGGAGTACGGACCTACGAGCAGTACTTC
CSARTVAGVRTYEQYF
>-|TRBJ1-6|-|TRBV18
TGTGCCAGCTCAAGTGCCAACGGGGGGATGAATTCACCCCTCCACTTT
CASSSANGGMNSPLHF
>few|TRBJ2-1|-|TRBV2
TGTGCCAGCGGGACTTCTTCTGGGATTTACAATGAGCAGTTCTTC
CASGTSSGIYNEQFF
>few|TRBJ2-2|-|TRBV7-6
TGTGCCAGCAGCTTAGAGGCTGGGATCGGGGAGCTGTTTTTT
CASSLEAGIGELFF
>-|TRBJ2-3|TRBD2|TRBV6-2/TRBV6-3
TGTGCCAGCAGTTTTGGACTAGCGGGAGTAAGCACAGATACGCAGTATTTT
CASSFGLAGVSTDTQYF
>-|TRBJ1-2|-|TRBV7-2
TGTGCCAGCAGCTCCTCGGCAGCCTTGTTAACTAACTATGGCTACACCTTC
CASSSSAALLTNYGYTF
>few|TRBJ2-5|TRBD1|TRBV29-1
TGCAGCGTGGACAGGGGGGTAGGTGAGACCCAGTACTTC
CSVDRGVGETQYF
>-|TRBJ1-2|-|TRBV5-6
TGTGCCAGCAGCTTTCCCGGGGGGTTTGGGTATGGCTACACCTTC
CASSFPGGFGYGYTF
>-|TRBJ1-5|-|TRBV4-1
TGCGCCAGCAGCCAAGAGGGATGGGGTGAGTGGCCCCAGCATTTT
CASSQEGWGEWPQHF
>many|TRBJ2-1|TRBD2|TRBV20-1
TGCAGTGCTAGGCGGACTAGATCCAATGAGCAGTTCTTC
CSARRTRSNEQFF
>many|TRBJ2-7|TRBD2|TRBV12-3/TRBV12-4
TGTGCCAGCAGTTCCGGGGTAGCGGGATACGAGCAGTACTTC
CASSSGVAGYEQYF
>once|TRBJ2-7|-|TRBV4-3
TGCGCCAGCAGCCCCCGGGACCCATACGAGCAGTACTTC
CASSPRDPYEQYF
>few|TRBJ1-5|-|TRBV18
TGTGCCCCTAGGGGGGGCGTGAGCAATCAGCCCCAGCATTTT
CAPRGGVSNQPQHF
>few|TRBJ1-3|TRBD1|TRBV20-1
TGCAGTGCTAGTCAGGGGGCGGGAAACACCATATATTTT
CSASQGAGNTIYF
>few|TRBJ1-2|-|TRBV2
TGTGCCAGTAAATTGGGACGGATCTATGGCTACACCTTC
CASKLGRIYGYTF
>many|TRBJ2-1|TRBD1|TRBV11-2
TGTGCCAGCAGCCCAGGGGGCTACCCCAATGAGCAGTTCTTC
CASSPGGYPNEQFF
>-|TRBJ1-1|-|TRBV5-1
TGCGCCAGCAGGATACAGGGAGGGAACACTGAAGCTTTCTTT
CASRIQGGNTEAFF
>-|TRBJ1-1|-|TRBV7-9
TGTGCCAGCAGCTTAGCGCATGGGTACAGTCAAGCTTTCTTT
CASSLAHGYSQAFF
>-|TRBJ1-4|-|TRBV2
TGTGCCAGCAGAGCCGGGACCGCGGGTGAAAAACTGTTTTTT
CASRAGTAGEKLFF
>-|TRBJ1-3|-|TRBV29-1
TGCAGCGTTGCCACAGGGATTGGAAACACCATATATTTT
CSVATGIGNTIYF
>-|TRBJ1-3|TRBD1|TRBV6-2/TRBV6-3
TGTGCCAGCAGCCCGACAGGGGCTGGAAACACCATATATTTT
CASSPTGAGNTIYF
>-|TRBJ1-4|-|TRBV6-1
TGTGCCAGCAGTACCGGGACCGTTGCAACTAATGAAAAACTGTTTTTT
CASSTGTVATNEKLFF
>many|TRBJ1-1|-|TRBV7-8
TGTGCCAGCAGCTTATCTCCGATGAACACTGAAGCTTTCTTT
CASSLSPMNTEAFF
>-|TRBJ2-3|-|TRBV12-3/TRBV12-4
TGTGCCAGCAGTTCTCCTCCAAGGGGGACAGATACGCAGTATTTT
CASSSPPRGTDTQYF
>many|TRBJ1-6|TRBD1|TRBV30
TGTGCCTGGAGACACCCACGACCCCTACAGGGGAGGAATTCACCCCTCCACTTT
CAWRHPRPLQGRNSPLHF
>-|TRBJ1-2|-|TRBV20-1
TGCAGTGCATTGTGGACAGAAAACTACTATGGCTACACCTTC
CSALWTENYYGYTF
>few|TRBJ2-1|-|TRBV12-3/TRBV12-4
TGTGCCAGCAGTTGGCTGCTAGGGGGTTATGAGCAGTTCTTC
CASSWLLGGYEQFF
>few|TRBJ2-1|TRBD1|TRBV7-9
TGTGCCAGCAGCTCGCTTGGACAGGGTCACAATGAGCAGTTCTTC
CASSSLGQGHNEQFF
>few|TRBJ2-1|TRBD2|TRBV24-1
TGTGCCACCAGTGATTTTGAGGGACTAGCGGGAAGACGCAATGAGCAGTTCTTC
CATSDFEGLAGRRNEQFF